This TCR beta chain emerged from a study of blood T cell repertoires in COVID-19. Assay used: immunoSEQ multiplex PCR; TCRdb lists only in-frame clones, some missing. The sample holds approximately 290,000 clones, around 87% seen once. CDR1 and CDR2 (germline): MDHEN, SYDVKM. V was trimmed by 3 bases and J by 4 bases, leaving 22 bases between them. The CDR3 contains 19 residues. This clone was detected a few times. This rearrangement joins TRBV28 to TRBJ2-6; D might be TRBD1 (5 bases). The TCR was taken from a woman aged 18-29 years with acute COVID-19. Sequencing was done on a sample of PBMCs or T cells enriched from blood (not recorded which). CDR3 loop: CASSFIGRTLLGGANVLTF. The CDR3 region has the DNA TGTGCCAGCAGTTTCATAGGTCGGACACTCCTTGGAGGGGCCAACGTCCTGACTTTC. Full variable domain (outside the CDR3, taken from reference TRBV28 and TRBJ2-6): DVKVTQSSRYLVKRTGEKVFLECVQDMDHENMFWYRQDPGLGLRLIYFSYDVKMKEKGDIPEGYSVSREKKERFSLILESASTNQTSMYLCASSFIGRTLLGGANVLTFGAGSRLTVL.